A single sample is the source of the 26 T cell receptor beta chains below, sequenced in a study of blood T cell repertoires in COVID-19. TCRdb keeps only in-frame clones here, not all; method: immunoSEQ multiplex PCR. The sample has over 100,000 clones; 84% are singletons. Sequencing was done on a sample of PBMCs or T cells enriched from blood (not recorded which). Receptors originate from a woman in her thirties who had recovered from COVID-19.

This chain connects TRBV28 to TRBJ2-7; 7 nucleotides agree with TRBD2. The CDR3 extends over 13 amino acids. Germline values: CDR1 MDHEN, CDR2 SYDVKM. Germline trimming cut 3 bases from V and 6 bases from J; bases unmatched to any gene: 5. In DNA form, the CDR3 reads TGTGCCAGCAGTTTCGGACTAGTCGGCGAGCAGTACTTC. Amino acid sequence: CASSFGLVGEQYF.

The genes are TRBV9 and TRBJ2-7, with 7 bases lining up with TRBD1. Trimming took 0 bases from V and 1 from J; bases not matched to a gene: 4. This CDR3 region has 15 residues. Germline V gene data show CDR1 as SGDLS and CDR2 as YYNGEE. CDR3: CASSVGSRGSYEQYF. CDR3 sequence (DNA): TGTGCCAGCAGCGTAGGAAGCAGGGGGTCCTACGAGCAGTACTTC.

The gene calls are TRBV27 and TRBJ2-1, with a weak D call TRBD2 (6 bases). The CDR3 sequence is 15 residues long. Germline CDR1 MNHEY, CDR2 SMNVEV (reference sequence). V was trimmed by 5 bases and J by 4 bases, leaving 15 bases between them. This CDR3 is CASSPYELAYNEQFF. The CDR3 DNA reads TGTGCCAGCAGTCCCTACGAACTAGCTTACAATGAGCAGTTCTTC.

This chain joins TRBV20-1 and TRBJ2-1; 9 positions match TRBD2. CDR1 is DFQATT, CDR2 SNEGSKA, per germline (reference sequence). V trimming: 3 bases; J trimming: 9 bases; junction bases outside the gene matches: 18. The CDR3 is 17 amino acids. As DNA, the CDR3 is TGCAGTGCTAGTCTCAGGCGGGAGGGGGGGGCTCTGGCTGAGCAGTTCTTC. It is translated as CSASLRREGGALAEQFF.

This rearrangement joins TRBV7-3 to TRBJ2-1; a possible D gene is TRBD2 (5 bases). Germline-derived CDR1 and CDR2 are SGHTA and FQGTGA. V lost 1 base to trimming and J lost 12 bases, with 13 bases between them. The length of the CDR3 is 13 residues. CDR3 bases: TGTGCCAGCAGCTTAAATATGGGCGGGCCGCAGTTCTTC. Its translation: CASSLNMGGPQFF.

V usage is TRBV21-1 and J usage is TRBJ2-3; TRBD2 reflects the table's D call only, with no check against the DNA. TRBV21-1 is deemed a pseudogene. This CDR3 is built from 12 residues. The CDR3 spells CASSKFLRTPYF. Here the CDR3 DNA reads TGTGCCAGCAGCAAATTTCTACGCACTCCGTATTTT.

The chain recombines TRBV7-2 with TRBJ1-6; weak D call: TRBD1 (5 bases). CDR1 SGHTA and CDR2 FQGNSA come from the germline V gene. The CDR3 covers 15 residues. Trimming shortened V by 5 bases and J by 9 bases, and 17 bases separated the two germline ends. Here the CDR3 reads CASSRGTALGSPLHF. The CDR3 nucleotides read TGTGCCAGCAGCCGCGGGACGGCGCTAGGTTCACCCCTCCACTTT. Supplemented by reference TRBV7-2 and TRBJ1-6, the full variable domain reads GAGVSQSPSNKVTEKGKDVELRCDPISGHTALYWYRQSLGQGLEFLIYFQGNSAPDKSGLPSDRFSAERTGGSVSTLTIQRTQQEDSAVYLCASSRGTALGSPLHFGNGTRLTVT.

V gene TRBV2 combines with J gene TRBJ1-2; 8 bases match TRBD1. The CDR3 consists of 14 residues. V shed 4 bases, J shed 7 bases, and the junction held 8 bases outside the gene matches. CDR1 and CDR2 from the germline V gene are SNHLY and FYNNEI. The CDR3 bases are TGTGCCAGCAGTGCCCAGGGGGCGATCGGTGGCTACACCTTC. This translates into CASSAQGAIGGYTF.

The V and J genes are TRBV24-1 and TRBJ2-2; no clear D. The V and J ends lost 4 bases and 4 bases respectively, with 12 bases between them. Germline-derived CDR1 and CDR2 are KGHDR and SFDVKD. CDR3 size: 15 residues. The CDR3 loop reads CATSDPSTVTGELFF. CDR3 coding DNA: TGTGCCACCAGTGACCCCTCGACTGTCACCGGGGAGCTGTTTTTT.

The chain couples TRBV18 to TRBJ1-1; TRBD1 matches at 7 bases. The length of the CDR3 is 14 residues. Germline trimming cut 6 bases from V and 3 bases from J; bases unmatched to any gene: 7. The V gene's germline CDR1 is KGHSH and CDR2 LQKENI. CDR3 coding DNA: TGTGCCAGCTCGCCAGACAGGGCCCACACTGAAGCTTTCTTT. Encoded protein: CASSPDRAHTEAFF.

The CDR3 reads CATHPSGGSYEQYF. The CDR3 bases are TGTGCCACCCATCCTAGCGGGGGTTCCTACGAGCAGTACTTC. The rearrangement uses TRBV10-3 and TRBJ2-7; 10 bases align to TRBD2. Germline V gene data show CDR1 as ENHRY and CDR2 as SYGVKD. The J segment lost 1 base and the V segment lost 10 bases, leaving 7 bases of the junction unmatched. This CDR3 is built from 14 residues.

Here the CDR3 reads CASSPEQVVYGYTF. The CDR3 nucleotides read TGTGCCAGCTCACCTGAACAGGTCGTCTATGGCTACACCTTC. The rearrangement uses TRBV18 and TRBJ1-2; TRBD1 is a possible D gene (5 bases). V lost 3 bases and J 4 bases, leaving 12 bases between the germline ends. Per germline, CDR1 KGHSH and CDR2 LQKENI. The CDR3 extends over 14 amino acids.

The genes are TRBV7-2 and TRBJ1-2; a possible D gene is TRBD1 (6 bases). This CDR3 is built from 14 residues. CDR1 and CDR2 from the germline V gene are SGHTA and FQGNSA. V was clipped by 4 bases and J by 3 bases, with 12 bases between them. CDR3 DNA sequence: TGTGCCAGCAGCTCCAGGGGAGGGGACTATGGCTACACCTTC. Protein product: CASSSRGGDYGYTF.

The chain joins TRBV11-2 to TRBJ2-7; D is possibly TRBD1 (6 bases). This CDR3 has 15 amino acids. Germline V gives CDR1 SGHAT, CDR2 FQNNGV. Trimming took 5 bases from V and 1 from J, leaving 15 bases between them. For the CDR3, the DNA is TGTGCCAGCAGCCTCTCCCGGGACACATCCTACGAGCAGTACTTC. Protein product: CASSLSRDTSYEQYF.

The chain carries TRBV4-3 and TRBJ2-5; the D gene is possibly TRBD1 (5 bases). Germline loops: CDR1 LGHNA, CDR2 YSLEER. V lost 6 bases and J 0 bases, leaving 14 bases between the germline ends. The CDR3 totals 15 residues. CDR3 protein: CASSPNPGYQETQYF. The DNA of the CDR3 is TGCGCCAGCAGTCCCAACCCAGGGTACCAAGAGACCCAGTACTTC.

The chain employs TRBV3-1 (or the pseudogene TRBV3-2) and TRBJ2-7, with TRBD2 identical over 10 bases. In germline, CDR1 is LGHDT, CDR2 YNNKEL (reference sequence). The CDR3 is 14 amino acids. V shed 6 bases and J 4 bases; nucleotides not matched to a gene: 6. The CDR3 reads CASSPSGSKYEQYF. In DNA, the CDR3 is TGTGCCAGCAGTCCTAGCGGGAGTAAGTACGAGCAGTACTTC.

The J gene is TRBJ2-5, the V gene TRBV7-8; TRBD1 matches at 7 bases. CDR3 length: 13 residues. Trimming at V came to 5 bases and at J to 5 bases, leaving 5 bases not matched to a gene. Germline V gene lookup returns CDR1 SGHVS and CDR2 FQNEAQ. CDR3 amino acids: CASSAYRGETQYF. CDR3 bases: TGTGCCAGCAGCGCGTACAGGGGTGAGACCCAGTACTTC.

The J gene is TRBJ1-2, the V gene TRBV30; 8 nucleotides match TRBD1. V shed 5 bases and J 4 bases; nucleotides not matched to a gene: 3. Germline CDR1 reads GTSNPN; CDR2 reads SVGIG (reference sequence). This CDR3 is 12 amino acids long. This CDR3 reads CAWGTGSYGYTF. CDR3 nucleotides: TGTGCCTGGGGGACAGGCAGCTATGGCTACACCTTC.

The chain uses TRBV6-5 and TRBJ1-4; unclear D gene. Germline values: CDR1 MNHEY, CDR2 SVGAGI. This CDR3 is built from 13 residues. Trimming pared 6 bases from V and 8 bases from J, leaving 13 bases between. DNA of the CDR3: TGTGCCAGCAGGCAGCGAGGAGAGGAAAAACTGTTTTTT. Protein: CASRQRGEEKLFF.

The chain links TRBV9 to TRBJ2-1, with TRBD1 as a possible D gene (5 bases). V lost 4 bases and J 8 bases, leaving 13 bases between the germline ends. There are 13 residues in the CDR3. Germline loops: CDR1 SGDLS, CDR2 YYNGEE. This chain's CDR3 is CASSPGQGYEQFF. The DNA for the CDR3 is TGTGCCAGCAGCCCTGGGCAGGGCTATGAGCAGTTCTTC.

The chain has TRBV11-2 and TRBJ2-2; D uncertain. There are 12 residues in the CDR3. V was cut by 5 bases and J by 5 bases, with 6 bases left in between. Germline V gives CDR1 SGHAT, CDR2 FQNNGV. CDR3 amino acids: CASSAPTGELFF. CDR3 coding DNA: TGTGCCAGCAGCGCGCCGACCGGGGAGCTGTTTTTT.

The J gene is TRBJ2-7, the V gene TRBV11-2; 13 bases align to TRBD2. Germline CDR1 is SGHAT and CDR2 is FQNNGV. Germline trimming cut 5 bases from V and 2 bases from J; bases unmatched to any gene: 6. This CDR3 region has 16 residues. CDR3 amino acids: CASSRTTSGRPYEQYF. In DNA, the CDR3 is TGTGCCAGCAGCCGCACGACTAGCGGGAGGCCCTACGAGCAGTACTTC.

Written as DNA, the CDR3 is TGTGCCTGGGGGGGGCTCGAGACCCAGTACTTC. This encodes CAWGGLETQYF. The gene calls are TRBV30 and TRBJ2-5, with D perhaps given as TRBD1 or TRBD2 (6 bases each). The germline gives CDR1 GTSNPN, CDR2 SVGIG (reference sequence). With 5 bases removed from V and 5 bases from J, the gap between germline ends came to 9 bases. The CDR3 totals 11 residues.

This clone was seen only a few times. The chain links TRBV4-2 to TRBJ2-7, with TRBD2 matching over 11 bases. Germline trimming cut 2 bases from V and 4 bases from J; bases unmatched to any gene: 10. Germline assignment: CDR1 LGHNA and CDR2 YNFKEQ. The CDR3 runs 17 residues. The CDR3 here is CASSQPPLAGVRYEQYF. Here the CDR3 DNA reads TGTGCCAGCAGCCAACCTCCACTAGCGGGAGTTCGGTACGAGCAGTACTTC.

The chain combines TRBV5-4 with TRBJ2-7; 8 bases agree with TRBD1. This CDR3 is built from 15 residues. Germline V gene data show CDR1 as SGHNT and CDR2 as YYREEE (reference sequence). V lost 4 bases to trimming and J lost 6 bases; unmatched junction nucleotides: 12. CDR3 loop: CASSLGQGGVGEQYF. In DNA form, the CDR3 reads TGTGCCAGCAGCCTTGGACAGGGTGGTGTAGGCGAGCAGTACTTC.

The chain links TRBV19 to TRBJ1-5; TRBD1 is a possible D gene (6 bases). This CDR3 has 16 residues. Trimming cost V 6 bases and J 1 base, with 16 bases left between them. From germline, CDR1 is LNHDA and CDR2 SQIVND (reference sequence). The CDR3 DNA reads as TGTGCCAGTAGCATTACAGGGCTCGGGAGCAATCAGCCCCAGCATTTT. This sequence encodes CASSITGLGSNQPQHF.